In this sample, the clone carrying this TCR beta chain turned up many times. The antigen is unknown. The data were obtained in a study of breast tumors, draining lymph nodes, adjacent tissues. Notes on the study in general: Luminal-like breast cancer showed significantly higher tumor–nontumor repertoire similarity than basal-like. The lymph node origin of tumor T cells was framed as consistent with a hypothesis, not demonstrated. The data were judged consistent with most tumor T cells coming from lymph node and expanding in tumor. Tumor repertoires ranked between lymph nodes and nontumor tissue in diversity, with V and J gene preferences.

Breast cancer patients provided tissue from their axillary draining lymph nodes. TCRdb called the multiplex PCR reads again in MiXCR, with one record for every CDR3 protein. The sample records around 230,000 distinct CDR3 sequences, about 30% being singletons. Sequencing was done on a sample of axillary lymph node tissue. The sequence was obtained from a female donor with breast cancer. Some clones in this sample may be carry-over from other donors' samples.

CDR3 bases: TGTGCCAGCAGCCAAGAGTTTAGAGGCAATCAGCCCCAGCATTTT. Protein: CASSQEFRGNQPQHF. J is TRBJ1-5 and V is TRBV4-2, with D uncertain. The ends were cut back, 0 bases at V and 2 bases at J, with 8 bases in the middle. The CDR3 is 15 residues long. CDR1 is LGHNA, CDR2 YNFKEQ, per germline.